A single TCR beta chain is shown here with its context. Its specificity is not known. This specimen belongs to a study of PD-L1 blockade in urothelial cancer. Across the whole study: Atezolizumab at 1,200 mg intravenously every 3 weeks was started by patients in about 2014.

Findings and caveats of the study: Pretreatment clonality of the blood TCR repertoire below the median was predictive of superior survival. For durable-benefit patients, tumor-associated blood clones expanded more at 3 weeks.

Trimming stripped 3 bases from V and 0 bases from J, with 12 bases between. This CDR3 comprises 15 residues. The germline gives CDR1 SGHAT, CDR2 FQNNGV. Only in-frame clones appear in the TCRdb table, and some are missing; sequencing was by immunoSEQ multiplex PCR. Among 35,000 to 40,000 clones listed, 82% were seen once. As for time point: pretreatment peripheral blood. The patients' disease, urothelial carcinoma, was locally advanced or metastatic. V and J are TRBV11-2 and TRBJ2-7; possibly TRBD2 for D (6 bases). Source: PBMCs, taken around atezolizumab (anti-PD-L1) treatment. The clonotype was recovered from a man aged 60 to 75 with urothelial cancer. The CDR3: CASSLEGAASYEQYF. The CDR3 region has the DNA TGTGCCAGCAGCTTGGAGGGTGCAGCCTCCTACGAGCAGTACTTC.